Listed here is a single TCR beta chain. The sample originates from a study of preoperative IRX-2 immunotherapy in early breast cancer. From germline, CDR1 is LGHNA and CDR2 YSLEER. V lost 4 bases, J lost 3 bases, and 10 bases lay in between. The CDR3 length is 14 residues. Repertoires were generated with immunoSEQ multiplex PCR, while TCRdb's copy carries only in-frame clones and drops some. Of around 57,000 clones detected, approximately 94% appear once; the ten largest clones hold roughly 1.8%. This sample's treatment: preoperative locoregional IRX-2 cytokine immunotherapy. This phase Ib study tested locoregional IRX-2 cytokine immunotherapy given before surgery.

The gene calls are TRBV4-3 and TRBJ2-1; D is undetermined. The biological material was taken from a patient treated with IRX-2 immunotherapy. The sequence derives from a human donor with breast cancer. CDR3 nucleotides: TGCGCCAGCAGCCCCCGTTCGTACTACAATGAGCAGTTCTTC. It yields the protein CASSPRSYYNEQFF.